These 18 T cell receptor beta chains were sequenced from one sample in a study of T cell responses to AZD1222 COVID-19 vaccine. Sequenced by immunoSEQ multiplex PCR; TCRdb stores in-frame clones only, minus some. Here the sample spans about 110,000 clones, 80% to 95% being singletons. The sequencing here drew on peripheral blood, taken 28 days after the second AZD1222 dose. These TCRs come from an adult who received the AZD1222 COVID-19 vaccine.

Only one count was recorded for this clone. J is TRBJ2-1 and V is TRBV29-1; 11 bases align to TRBD1. J lost 5 bases, V lost 7 bases, and 10 bases had no gene match. CDR1 and CDR2 from the germline V gene are SQVTM and ANQGSEA. This CDR3 is 15 amino acids long. The CDR3 bases are TGCAGCGCCTCACGGACAGGGGGCCTCAACAATGAGCAGTTCTTC. Protein product: CSASRTGGLNNEQFF.

The chain has TRBV5-5 and TRBJ1-5; 7 bases are a match to TRBD1. Per the germline V gene, CDR1 is SGHKS and CDR2 is YYEKEE (reference sequence). The CDR3 covers 15 residues. V was pared by 2 bases and J by 7 bases, with 9 bases of the junction left unmatched. DNA of the CDR3: TGTGCCAGCAGCTTAGAGGGGGCAGGAGGGCAGCCCCAGCATTTT. Protein: CASSLEGAGGQPQHF. Complete variable domain (other parts from reference TRBV5-5 and TRBJ1-5): DAGVTQSPTHLIKTRGQQVTLRCSPISGHKSVSWYQQVLGQGPQFIFQYYEKEERGRGNFPDRFSARQFPNYSSELNVNALLLGDSALYLCASSLEGAGGQPQHFGDGTRLSIL.

This chain joins TRBV5-1 and TRBJ1-3, with D unclear. V was clipped by 3 bases and J by 7 bases, with 11 bases between them. Germline V lookup: CDR1 SGHRS, CDR2 YFSETQ. The CDR3 is 13 amino acids. CDR3 nucleotides: TGCGCCAGCAGCTCGTGGGAAGGGAACACCATATATTTT. This encodes CASSSWEGNTIYF.

V usage is TRBV6-2 or TRBV6-3 and J usage is TRBJ1-6; D unclear. This CDR3 is 15 amino acids long. CDR1 MNHEY and CDR2 SVGEGT come from the germline V gene. Trimming cost V 0 bases and J 8 bases, with 11 bases left between them. DNA for the CDR3: TGTGCCAGCAGTTACTCAGCACGGAGGGATTCACCCCTCCACTTT. Translation: CASSYSARRDSPLHF.

The CDR3 loop is CASSMEDSYEQYF. In DNA, the CDR3 is TGTGCCAGCAGCATGGAGGACTCCTACGAGCAGTACTTC. The rearrangement joins TRBV6-6 to TRBJ2-7; maybe TRBD2 (5 bases). Deletions cut 6 bases from V and 0 bases from J, with 9 bases between. Per the germline V gene, CDR1 is MNHNY and CDR2 is SVGAGI (reference sequence). This CDR3 has 13 amino acids.

This clone has a handful of counts. The chain carries TRBV30 and TRBJ1-2, with D hard to call. Germline CDR1 is GTSNPN and CDR2 is SVGIG (reference sequence). The CDR3 has 12 amino acids. Trimming took 2 bases from V and 6 from J, leaving 10 bases between them. This CDR3 reads CAWSLGNDGYTF. The CDR3 nucleotides are TGTGCCTGGAGTTTGGGGAATGATGGCTACACCTTC.

The table lists this clone with a count of one. The chain joins TRBV11-1 to TRBJ2-3; 7 bases line up with TRBD2. Trimming cost V 3 bases and J 4 bases; bases outside gene matches: 7. Germline CDR1 is SGHAT and CDR2 is FQDESV (reference sequence). This CDR3 is 15 amino acids long. CDR3 residues: CASSFWGREADTQYF. CDR3 sequence (DNA): TGTGCCAGCAGCTTTTGGGGACGGGAGGCAGATACGCAGTATTTT. Together with reference TRBV11-1 and TRBJ2-3, the CDR3 gives the full variable domain: EAEVAQSPRYKITEKSQAVAFWCDPISGHATLYWYRQILGQGPELLVQFQDESVVDDSQLPKDRFSAERLKGVDSTLKIQPAELGDSAMYLCASSFWGREADTQYFGPGTRLTVL.

The V call is TRBV5-1, the J call TRBJ2-5; 8 bases match TRBD1. Unmatched junction bases numbered 6, after V lost 4 bases and J lost 4 bases. This CDR3 is built from 14 residues. The V gene's germline CDR1 is SGHRS and CDR2 YFSETQ. This chain's CDR3 is CASSTHRGAETQYF. The CDR3 nucleotides read TGCGCCAGCAGCACCCACAGGGGGGCAGAGACCCAGTACTTC.

This clone was recorded only once. This sequence joins TRBV5-4 and TRBJ2-7; 7 bases are shared with TRBD2. The length of the CDR3 is 14 residues. The ends lost 0 bases at V and 4 bases at J; junction bases unmatched: 4. Germline-derived CDR1 and CDR2 are SGHNT and YYREEE (reference sequence). CDR3 region: CASSLVTSPYEQYF. The CDR3 nucleotides read TGTGCCAGCAGCTTGGTGACTAGCCCGTACGAGCAGTACTTC.

This clone appeared a single time. The V call is TRBV6-2 or TRBV6-3, the J call TRBJ2-7, with 7 bases aligning to TRBD1. Germline V lookup: CDR1 MNHEY, CDR2 SVGEGT. After removal of 3 bases from V and 3 bases from J, the junction contained 11 bases not matched to a gene. This CDR3 is built from 16 residues. CDR3 region: CASSYGLGQSFYEQYF. The CDR3 DNA reads TGTGCCAGCAGTTATGGACTGGGACAGAGTTTCTACGAGCAGTACTTC.

The chain uses TRBV7-2 and TRBJ2-5, with D possibly being TRBD2 (6 bases). The germline V gene encodes CDR1 SGHTA and CDR2 FQGNSA. The CDR3 runs 15 residues. Trimming shortened V by 3 bases and J by 5 bases, and 16 bases separated the two germline ends. The CDR3 DNA is TGTGCCAGCAGCTTTCGCGGGGTCTGGGGTGAGACCCAGTACTTC. It yields the protein CASSFRGVWGETQYF.

The rearrangement links TRBV6-2 or TRBV6-3 to TRBJ2-2; a possible D gene is TRBD2 (5 bases). The V end lost 1 base, the J end lost 3 bases, and 12 bases lay between the germline ends. This CDR3 spans 16 amino acids. The germline gives CDR1 MNHEY, CDR2 SVGEGT. The CDR3 DNA reads TGTGCCAGCAGTTACTACGGGGAAGAGGACACCGGGGAGCTGTTTTTT. It is translated as CASSYYGEEDTGELFF.

A remark on this clone: This sample also contains other DNA sequences that code for the same CDR3. The V gene is TRBV4-3, the J gene TRBJ1-2; 8 positions agree with TRBD1. J lost 4 bases, V lost 4 bases, and 2 bases had no gene match. Germline V gene lookup returns CDR1 LGHNA and CDR2 YSLEER. This CDR3 contains 13 residues. CDR3 residues: CASSLGQGYGYTF. The CDR3 DNA follows: TGCGCCAGCAGCCTAGGACAGGGCTATGGCTACACCTTC.

The rearrangement uses TRBV9 and TRBJ1-2, with no clear D. Germline V gene lookup returns CDR1 SGDLS and CDR2 YYNGEE. This CDR3 region has 13 residues. The V gene lost 0 bases and the J gene lost 8 bases, with 11 bases spanning the gap. The CDR3 nucleotides read TGTGCCAGCAGCGTAGCCTATCGAGGCGGCTACACCTTC. Amino acids: CASSVAYRGGYTF.

V gene TRBV6-5 combines with J gene TRBJ2-2, with TRBD2 identical over 9 bases. Germline V gene sequence: CDR1 MNHEY, CDR2 SVGAGI. The CDR3 sequence is 15 residues long. Trimming cost V 5 bases and J 4 bases; bases outside gene matches: 5. In DNA, the CDR3 is TGTGCCAGCAGTACGACTAGCGGTTCCACCGGGGAGCTGTTTTTT. The encoded protein is CASSTTSGSTGELFF.

The chain recombines TRBV18 with TRBJ1-5, with a tentative D call TRBD1 (6 bases). Germline CDR1 is KGHSH and CDR2 is LQKENI. The CDR3 length is 15 residues. V lost 4 bases to trimming and J lost 5 bases, with 15 bases between them. DNA of the CDR3: TGTGCCAGCTCACTCTCCAGGGGTGGCTATCAGCCCCAGCATTTT. It codes for CASSLSRGGYQPQHF.

This clone was seen only a few times. V usage is TRBV27 and J usage is TRBJ1-2; the match to TRBD1 covers 7 bases. Trimming cost V 6 bases and J 4 bases; bases outside gene matches: 5. CDR1 is MNHEY and CDR2 is SMNVEV in the germline V gene (reference sequence). This CDR3 region has 13 residues. The DNA for the CDR3 is TGTGCCAGCAGCTTGACAGGGCTCTATGGCTACACCTTC. The encoded protein is CASSLTGLYGYTF.

The rearrangement uses TRBV11-2 and TRBJ1-1; a weak D match, TRBD1 (6 bases). The CDR3 totals 13 residues. Trimming removed 6 bases from V and 4 bases from J, with 12 bases in between. Germline CDR1 SGHAT, CDR2 FQNNGV. The CDR3 sequence is CASRGTGSTEAFF. CDR3 in DNA: TGTGCCAGCAGAGGAACAGGGTCCACTGAAGCTTTCTTT.